This T cell receptor beta chain stems from a study of beta chain features in type 1 diabetes. Blood was drawn once from each donor into heparinised tubes. The draws averaged around 110 mL. Germline CDR1 and CDR2: SNHLY and FYNNEI. V lost 3 bases and J lost 5, with 16 bases in between. CDR3 length: 16 amino acids. What was sequenced were expressed TCRB transcripts, since all of the isolated RNA had been reverse transcribed. The repertoire was sequenced with immunoSEQ multiplex PCR; TCRdb's copy has only in-frame clones and lacks some. The data show about 620,000 clones, roughly a sixth seen once. Input material: naive CD4+ T cells from blood. This chain links TRBV2 with TRBJ2-2; D possibly corresponds to TRBD1 (6 bases). This receptor was obtained from a young man in good health. CDR3 amino acids: CASSEAQRGLTGELFF. Here the CDR3 DNA reads TGTGCCAGCAGTGAGGCCCAAAGGGGGTTAACCGGGGAGCTGTTTTTT.